The following is a TCR beta chain sequence with its context. An input of about 0.5 to 1 ug of RNA was subjected to reverse transcription using random hexamers. TCRdb redid the calling of the immunoSEQ multiplex PCR reads with MiXCR, one entry per CDR3 protein. The repertoire holds roughly 80,000 distinct CDR3 sequences, roughly 94% seen once, with about 0.48% in the top ten. This entry belongs to a study of CD8 T cells in Susac syndrome. Germline V gene sequence: CDR1 SGDLS, CDR2 YYNGEE. V gave up 0 bases and J gave up 6 bases, with 13 bases separating them. This CDR3 has 14 residues. The sequence came from a human donor with Susac syndrome. J is TRBJ2-7 and V is TRBV9; D remains unclear. The specimen was CD8+ T cells from PBMCs. The CDR3 sequence: CASSVEASGFEQYF. In DNA, the CDR3 is TGTGCCAGCAGCGTAGAGGCTAGTGGGTTCGAGCAGTACTTC.